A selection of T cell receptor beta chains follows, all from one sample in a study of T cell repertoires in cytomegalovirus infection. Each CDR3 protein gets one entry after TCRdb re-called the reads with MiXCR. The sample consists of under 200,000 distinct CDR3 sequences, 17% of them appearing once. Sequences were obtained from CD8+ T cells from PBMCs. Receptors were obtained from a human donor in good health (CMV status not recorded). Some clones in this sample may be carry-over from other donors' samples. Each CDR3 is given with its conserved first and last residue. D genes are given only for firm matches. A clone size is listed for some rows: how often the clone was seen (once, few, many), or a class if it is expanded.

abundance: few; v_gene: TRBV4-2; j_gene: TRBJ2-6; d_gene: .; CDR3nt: TGTGCCAGCAGCCAAGATATGGCTTCTGGGGCCAACGTCCTGACTTTC; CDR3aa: CASSQDMASGANVLTF
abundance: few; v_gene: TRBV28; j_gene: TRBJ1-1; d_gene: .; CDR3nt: TGTGCCAGCAGTTTTAATGGAGGGGAGGAAGCTTTCTTT; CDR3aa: CASSFNGGEEAFF
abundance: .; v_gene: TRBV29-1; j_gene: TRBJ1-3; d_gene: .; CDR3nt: TGCAGCGTTGAACCAGGGTTCTCTGGAAACACCATATATTTT; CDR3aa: CSVEPGFSGNTIYF
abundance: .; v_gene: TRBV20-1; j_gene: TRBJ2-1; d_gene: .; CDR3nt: TGCAGTGCCCCAGGGCCCAATGAGCAGTTCTTC; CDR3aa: CSAPGPNEQFF
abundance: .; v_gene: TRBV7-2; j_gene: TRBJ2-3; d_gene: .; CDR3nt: TGTGCCAGCAGCCCGGGGTCTTTTAGCACAGATACGCAGTATTTT; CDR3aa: CASSPGSFSTDTQYF
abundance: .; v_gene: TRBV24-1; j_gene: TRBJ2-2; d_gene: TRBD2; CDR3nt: TGTGCCACCAGTGACGCTAGCGGGCGCACCGGGGAGCTGTTTTTT; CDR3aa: CATSDASGRTGELFF
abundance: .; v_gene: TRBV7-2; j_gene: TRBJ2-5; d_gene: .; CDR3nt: TGTGCCAGCAGCTTAGGGCCGGAGGCCCAGTACTTC; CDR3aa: CASSLGPEAQYF
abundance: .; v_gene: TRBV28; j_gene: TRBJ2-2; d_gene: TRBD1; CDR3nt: TGTGCCAGCAGTCTTAGGGGTCCGGGACAGACTTCGACCGGGGAGCTGTTTTTT; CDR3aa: CASSLRGPGQTSTGELFF
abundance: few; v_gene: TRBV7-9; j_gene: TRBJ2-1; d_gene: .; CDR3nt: TGTGCCAGCAGTCCTCCGACAGGACCTGAGCAGTTCTTC; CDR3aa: CASSPPTGPEQFF
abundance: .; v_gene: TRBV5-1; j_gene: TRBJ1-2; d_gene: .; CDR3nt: TGCGCCAGCAGCGTGCCGGGGTCTGGCGATGGCTACACCTTC; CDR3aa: CASSVPGSGDGYTF
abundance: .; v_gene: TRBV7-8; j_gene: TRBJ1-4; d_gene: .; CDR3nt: TGTGCCAGCAGCCTAAACCCCGCAGGTGAAAAACTGTTTTTT; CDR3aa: CASSLNPAGEKLFF
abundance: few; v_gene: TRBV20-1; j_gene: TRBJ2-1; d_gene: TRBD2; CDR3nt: TGCAGTGCCGTAGCGGGGGGTCCCTACAATGAGCAGTTCTTC; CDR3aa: CSAVAGGPYNEQFF
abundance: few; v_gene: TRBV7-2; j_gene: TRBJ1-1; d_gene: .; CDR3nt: TGTGCCAGCAACCCTACAGCGGGGAGTTCTGAAGCTTTCTTT; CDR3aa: CASNPTAGSSEAFF
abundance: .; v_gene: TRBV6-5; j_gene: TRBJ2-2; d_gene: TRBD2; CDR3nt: TGTGCCAGCAGTTACGGCGGGGGATCCGGGGAGCTGTTTTTT; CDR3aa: CASSYGGGSGELFF
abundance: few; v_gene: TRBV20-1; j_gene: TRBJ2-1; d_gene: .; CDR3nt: TGCAGTGCTCCACGGAGCTCCTACAATGAGCAGTTCTTC; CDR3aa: CSAPRSSYNEQFF
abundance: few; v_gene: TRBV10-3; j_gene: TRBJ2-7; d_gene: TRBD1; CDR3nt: TGTGCCATCAATACAGGGGAATACGAGCAGTACTTC; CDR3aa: CAINTGEYEQYF
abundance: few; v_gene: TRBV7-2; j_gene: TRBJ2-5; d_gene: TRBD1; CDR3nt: TGTGCCAGCAGCTTTTGGGACAGCCAAGAGACCCAGTACTTC; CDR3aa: CASSFWDSQETQYF
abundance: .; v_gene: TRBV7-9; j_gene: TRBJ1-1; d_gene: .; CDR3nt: TGTGCCAGCACCTCCGATCGGGAATCTGAAGCTTTCTTT; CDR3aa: CASTSDRESEAFF
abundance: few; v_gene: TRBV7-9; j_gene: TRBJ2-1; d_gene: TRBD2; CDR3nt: TGTGCCAGCAGCCCTCGACTAGCGGGAGGAACCTACAATGAGCAGTTCTTC; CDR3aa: CASSPRLAGGTYNEQFF
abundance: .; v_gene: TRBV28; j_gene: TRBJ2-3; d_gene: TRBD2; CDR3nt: TGTGCCAGCAGTTTCTTGATAGCTAGCGGAGTCACAGATACGCAGTATTTT; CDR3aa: CASSFLIASGVTDTQYF
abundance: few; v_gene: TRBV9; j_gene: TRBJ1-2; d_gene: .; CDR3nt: TGTGCCAGCAGCGTAGGGGGGGGGCGCGACTATGGCTACACCTTC; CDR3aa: CASSVGGGRDYGYTF
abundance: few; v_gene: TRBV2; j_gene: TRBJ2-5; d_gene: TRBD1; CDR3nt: TGTGCCAGCAGTGAAGACCCACGGGACAGGCGAGAGACCCAGTACTTC; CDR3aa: CASSEDPRDRRETQYF
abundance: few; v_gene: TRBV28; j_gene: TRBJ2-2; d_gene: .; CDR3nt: TGTGCCAGCAAGGGAACCGGGGAGCTGTTTTTT; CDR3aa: CASKGTGELFF
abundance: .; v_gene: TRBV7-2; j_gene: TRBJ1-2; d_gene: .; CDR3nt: TGTGCCAGCAGCCCCTCGACAGAATCATATGGCTACACCTTC; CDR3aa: CASSPSTESYGYTF
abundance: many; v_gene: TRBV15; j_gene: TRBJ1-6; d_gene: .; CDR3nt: TGTGCCACCAGCAAGGAGGGCCTAATTTCTTCACCCCTCCACTTT; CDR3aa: CATSKEGLISSPLHF
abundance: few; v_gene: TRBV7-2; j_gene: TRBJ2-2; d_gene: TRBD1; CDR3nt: TGTGCCAGCAGCCCAGGGACAGGGATGGACACCGGGGAGCTGTTTTTT; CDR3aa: CASSPGTGMDTGELFF
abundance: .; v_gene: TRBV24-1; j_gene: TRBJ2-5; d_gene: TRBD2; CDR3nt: TGTGCCACCAGTGGTGGCGGGGGAAAGGAGACCCAGTACTTC; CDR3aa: CATSGGGGKETQYF
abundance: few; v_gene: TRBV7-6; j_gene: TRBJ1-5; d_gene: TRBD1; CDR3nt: TGTTCCAGCAGCTTAGAGATGGGGACAGATCAGCCCCAGCATTTT; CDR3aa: CSSSLEMGTDQPQHF
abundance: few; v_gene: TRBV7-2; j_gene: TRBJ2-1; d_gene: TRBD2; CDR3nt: TGTGCCAGCAGCCCACGACTAGCGGGGGGGCTTGAGCAGTTCTTC; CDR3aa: CASSPRLAGGLEQFF
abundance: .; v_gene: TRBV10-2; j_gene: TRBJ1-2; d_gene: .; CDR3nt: TGCGCCAGCATGGGCTGGGACTATGGCTACACCTTC; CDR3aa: CASMGWDYGYTF
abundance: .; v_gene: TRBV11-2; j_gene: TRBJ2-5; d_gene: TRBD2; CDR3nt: TGTGCCAGCAGCTCCGGGGGGATAGAGACCCAGTACTTC; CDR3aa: CASSSGGIETQYF
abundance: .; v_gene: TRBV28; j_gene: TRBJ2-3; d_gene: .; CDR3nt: TGTGCCAGCAGGCCCGCACTCCACACAGTCACAGATACGCAGTATTTT; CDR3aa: CASRPALHTVTDTQYF
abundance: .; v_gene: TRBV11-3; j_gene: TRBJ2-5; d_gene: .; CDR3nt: TGTGCCAGCAGCTTTGAGGGGGACGGGGAGACCCAGTACTTC; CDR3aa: CASSFEGDGETQYF
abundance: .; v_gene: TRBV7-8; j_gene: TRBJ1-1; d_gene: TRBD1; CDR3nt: TGTGCCAGCAGCGCCGGGACAGGAAACACTGAAGCTTTCTTT; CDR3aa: CASSAGTGNTEAFF
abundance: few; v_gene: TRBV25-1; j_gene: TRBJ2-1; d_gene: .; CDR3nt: TGTGCCAGCAATGGCTACCGATCCTACAATGAGCAGTTCTTC; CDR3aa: CASNGYRSYNEQFF
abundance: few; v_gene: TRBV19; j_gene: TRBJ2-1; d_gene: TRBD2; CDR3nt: TGTGCCAGTAACTACGGGACTAGTGATGAGCAGTTCTTC; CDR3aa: CASNYGTSDEQFF
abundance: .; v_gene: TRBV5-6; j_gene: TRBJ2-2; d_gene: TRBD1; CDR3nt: TGTGCCAGCAGCTTGGTTCAGGGGGACACCGGGGAGCTGTCTTTT; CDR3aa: CASSLVQGDTGELSF
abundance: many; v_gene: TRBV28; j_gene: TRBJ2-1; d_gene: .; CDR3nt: TGTGCCAGCGCCCTTGGACGGAACTCCTACAATGAGCAGTTCTTC; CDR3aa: CASALGRNSYNEQFF
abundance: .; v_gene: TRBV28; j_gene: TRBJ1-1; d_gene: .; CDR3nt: TGTGCCAGCAGTGGTCCCTTGGACAGTGAAGCTTTCTTT; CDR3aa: CASSGPLDSEAFF
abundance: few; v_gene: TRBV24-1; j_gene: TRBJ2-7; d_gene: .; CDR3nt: TGTGCCTCTGGTGAGAAGGACTCCTACGAGCAGTACTTC; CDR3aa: CASGEKDSYEQYF
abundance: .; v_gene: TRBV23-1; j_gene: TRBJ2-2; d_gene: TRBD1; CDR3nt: TGCGCCAGCAGTCAATCGCAGAGTCTATGGGACAGGGGTCGTCAACCGAACACCGGGGAGCTGTTTTTT; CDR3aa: CASSQSQSLWDRGRQPNTGELFF
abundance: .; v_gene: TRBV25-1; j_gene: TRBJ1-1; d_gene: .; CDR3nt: TGTGCCAGCAGTGTCAGGGTTGGTGAAGCTTTCTTT; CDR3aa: CASSVRVGEAFF
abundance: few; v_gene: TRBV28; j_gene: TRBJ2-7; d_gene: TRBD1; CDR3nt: TGTGCCAGCACCCGGGACAGGGACGAGCAGTACTTC; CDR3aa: CASTRDRDEQYF
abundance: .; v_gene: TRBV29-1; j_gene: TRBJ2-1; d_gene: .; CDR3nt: TGCAGCGTTGATCTTGGATCCAACAATGAGCAGTTCTTC; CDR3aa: CSVDLGSNNEQFF
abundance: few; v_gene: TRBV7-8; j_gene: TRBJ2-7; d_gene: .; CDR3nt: TGTGCCAGCAGCCCGGGGGCGGGCGTCTCCTACGAGCAGTACTTC; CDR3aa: CASSPGAGVSYEQYF
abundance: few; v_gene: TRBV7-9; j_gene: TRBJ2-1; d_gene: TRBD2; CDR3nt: TGTGCCAGCAGCCTAGCGGGGGGCACGGATGAGCAGTTCTTC; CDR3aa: CASSLAGGTDEQFF
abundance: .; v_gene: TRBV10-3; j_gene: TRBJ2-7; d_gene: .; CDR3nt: TGTGCCATCAGTGGCCAGGGCGGAGCGGCTGACGAGCAGTACTTC; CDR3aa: CAISGQGGAADEQYF